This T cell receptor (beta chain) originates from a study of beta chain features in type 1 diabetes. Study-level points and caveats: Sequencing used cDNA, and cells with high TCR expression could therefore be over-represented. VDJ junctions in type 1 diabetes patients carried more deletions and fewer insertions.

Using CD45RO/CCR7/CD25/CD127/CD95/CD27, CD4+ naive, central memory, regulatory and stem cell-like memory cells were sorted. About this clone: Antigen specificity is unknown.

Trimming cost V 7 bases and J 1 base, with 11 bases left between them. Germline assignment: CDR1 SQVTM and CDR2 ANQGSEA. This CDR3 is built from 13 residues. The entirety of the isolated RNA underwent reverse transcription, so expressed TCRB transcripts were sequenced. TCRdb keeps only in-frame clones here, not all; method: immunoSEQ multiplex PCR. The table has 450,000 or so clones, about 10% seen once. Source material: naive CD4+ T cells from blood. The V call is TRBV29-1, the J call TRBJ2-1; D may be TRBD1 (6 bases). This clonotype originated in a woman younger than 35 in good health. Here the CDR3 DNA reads TGCAGCGGGCAGGGGCTTTCCTACAATGAGCAGTTCTTC. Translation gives CSGQGLSYNEQFF.